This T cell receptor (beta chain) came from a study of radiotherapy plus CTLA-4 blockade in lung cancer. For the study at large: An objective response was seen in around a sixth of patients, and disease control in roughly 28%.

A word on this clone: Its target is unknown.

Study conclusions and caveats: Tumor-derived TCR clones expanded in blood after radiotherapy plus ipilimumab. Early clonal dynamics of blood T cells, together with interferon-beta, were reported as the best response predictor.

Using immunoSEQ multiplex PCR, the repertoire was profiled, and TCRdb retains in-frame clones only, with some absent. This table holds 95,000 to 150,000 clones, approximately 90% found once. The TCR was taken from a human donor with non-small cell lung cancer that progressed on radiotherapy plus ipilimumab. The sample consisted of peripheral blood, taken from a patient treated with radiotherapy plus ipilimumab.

For the CDR3, the DNA is TGTGCCAGCAGTTTCTCCAGGGGTAGCAATCAGCCCCAGCATTTT. This translates into CASSFSRGSNQPQHF. The chain uses TRBV28 and TRBJ1-5; possible D gene TRBD1, 6 bases. V shed 3 bases and J shed 0 bases, with 9 bases lying between them. CDR1 and CDR2 from the germline V gene are MDHEN and SYDVKM. The CDR3 runs to 15 residues.